Sequencing of this T cell receptor (beta chain) was carried out in a study of blood T cell repertoires in COVID-19. As for the study in general: From T cells, B-cell-depleted T cells, or PBMCs came the material, which was cDNA or gDNA.

Those who participated ranged in age from roughly 18 to 95 years and resided in about two dozen US areas. Donors were grouped by their self-reported clinical history. Two negative PCRs, clearance, or symptom resolution characterized the recovered Cohort 3 donors. J was trimmed by 2 bases and V by 5 bases; bases with no gene match: 6. Germline V gives CDR1 LNHDA, CDR2 SQIVND (reference sequence). This CDR3 comprises 15 residues. Here immunoSEQ multiplex PCR was the method, and the copy in TCRdb shows in-frame clones only, minus some. The sample yields about 500,000 clones, around 90% seen once. V is TRBV19 and J is TRBJ2-3; TRBD2 agrees at 8 bases. The clonotype originates from a woman between 18 and 29 years old who had recovered from COVID-19. Sequencing was performed on PBMCs or T cells enriched from blood (not recorded which). The CDR3 coding sequence is TGTGCCAGTAGTCCCCAGACTAGCGCCACAGATACGCAGTATTTT. Its protein product is CASSPQTSATDTQYF.